This T cell receptor beta chain was profiled in a study of cytomegalovirus exposure and HLA in healthy donors. Study-wide results and limits: Across HLA loci, a later analysis found differing TCR association rates, with DRB1 most and HLA-C fewest. Presence/absence analyses assumed roughly uniform sequencing depth across donors, which may not hold. About 87% or about 30% of the time was how often most TCR beta V segments were productive, according to an earlier analysis.

The PCR contained 60 Vbeta and 13 Jbeta primers. Sequenced by immunoSEQ multiplex PCR; TCRdb stores in-frame clones only, minus some. The sample contains over 100,000 clones, about 87% of which appear only once. This CDR3 spans 15 amino acids. The trim removed 7 bases at V and 7 bases at J, leaving 12 bases unmatched. Germline V gives CDR1 MDHEN, CDR2 SYDVKM. Comments on this clone: Its antigen is unknown.

The gene calls are TRBV28 and TRBJ2-1; 8 nucleotides match TRBD1. The sequence derives from a young woman in good health and CMV-seronegative. The sequencing input was PBMCs. This chain's CDR3 is CASTPPGTGRNEQFF. The CDR3 nucleotides read TGTGCCAGCACTCCGCCCGGGACAGGCCGAAATGAGCAGTTCTTC.